This TCR beta chain was documented in a study of OX40 agonist ivuxolimab in advanced cancers. In the study overall: Age averaged about 66 years (range roughly 23 to 80), and roughly 82% were male. Study-wide findings and caveats: Expanded peripheral T cells had an undetermined antigen specificity. At 0.1 to 3.0 mg/kg, clonal expansion of CD4+ and CD8+ blood T cells had occurred by week 6.

Regarding this clone: What it binds is not known.

Sequencing used immunoSEQ multiplex PCR; TCRdb keeps in-frame clones, though not all of them. In the table there are about 94,000 clones, approximately 95% of which are singletons. No patient had autoimmune disease or received systemic immunosuppression. The origin of this receptor is an adult with an advanced solid tumor such as melanoma, head and neck, liver or kidney cancer. The sample here was CD4+ or CD8+ T cells sorted from blood, taken in a trial of the OX40 agonist ivuxolimab.

The CDR3 loop is CASSFNTDSRLAGEQYF. CDR3 DNA: TGTGCCAGCAGCTTCAATACCGACTCCCGACTAGCGGGCGAGCAGTACTTC. This chain links TRBV5-4 with TRBJ2-7, with TRBD2 matching over 10 bases. J was trimmed by 6 bases and V by 2 bases; bases with no gene match: 14. CDR1 and CDR2 from the germline V gene are SGHNT and YYREEE (reference sequence). The length of the CDR3 is 17 residues.